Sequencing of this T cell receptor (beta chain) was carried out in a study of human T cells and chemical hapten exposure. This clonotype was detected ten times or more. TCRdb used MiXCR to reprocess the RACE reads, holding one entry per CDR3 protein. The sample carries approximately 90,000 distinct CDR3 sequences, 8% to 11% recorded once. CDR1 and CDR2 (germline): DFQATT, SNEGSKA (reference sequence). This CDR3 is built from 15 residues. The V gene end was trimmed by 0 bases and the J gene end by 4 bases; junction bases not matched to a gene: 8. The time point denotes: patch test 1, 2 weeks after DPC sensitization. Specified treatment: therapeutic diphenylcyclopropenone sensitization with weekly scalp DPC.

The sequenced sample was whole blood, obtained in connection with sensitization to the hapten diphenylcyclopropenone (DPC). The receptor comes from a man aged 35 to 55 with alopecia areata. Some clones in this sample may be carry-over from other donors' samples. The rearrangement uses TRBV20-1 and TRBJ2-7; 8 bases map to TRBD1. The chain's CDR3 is CSARDQQGAPYEQYV. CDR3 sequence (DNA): TGCAGTGCTAGAGATCAGCAGGGGGCTCCTTACGAGCAGTACGTC.